This T cell receptor (beta chain) was retrieved from a study of CD8 T cells in Susac syndrome. From blood CD8+ and CD4+ T cells, TCR beta sequences were generated. TEMRA cells were FACS-enriched, with CD8+ and CD4+ T cells isolated negatively. Broader study findings: The study conceded that relatively few individuals underwent its TCR sequencing and HLA analysis.

This CDR3 region has 15 residues. Germline V gives CDR1 LNHNV, CDR2 YYDKDF (reference sequence). V shed 0 bases and J shed 0 bases, with 8 bases lying between them. As regards this clonotype: Its antigen is as yet unknown.

The authors reverse transcribed roughly 0.5 to 1 ug RNA with random hexamers. Amplification of TCR beta CDR3 used immunoSEQ multiplex PCR across 54 Vbeta and 13 Jbeta. In TCRdb, the immunoSEQ multiplex PCR reads were re-called with MiXCR into one record per CDR3 protein. The data show 60,000 to 75,000 distinct CDR3 sequences, approximately 95% seen once. The TCR comes from a human donor in good health. Sequenced material: CD8+ T cells from PBMCs. The chain combines TRBV15 with TRBJ1-1; D is unresolved. The CDR3 DNA reads TGTGCCACCAGCAGAGATCCGGGGATGAACACTGAAGCTTTCTTT. Protein: CATSRDPGMNTEAFF. The full variable domain, rest sourced from reference TRBV15 and TRBJ1-1, is DAMVIQNPRYQVTQFGKPVTLSCSQTLNHNVMYWYQQKSSQAPKLLFHYYDKDFNNEADTPDNFQSRRPNTSFCFLDIRSPGLGDTAMYLCATSRDPGMNTEAFFGQGTRLTVV.